These T cell receptor beta chains were read from a single sample in a study of blood T cell repertoires in COVID-19. Clones were sequenced by immunoSEQ multiplex PCR, and TCRdb holds only the in-frame ones, with some missing. The profile shows about 390,000 clones, around 87% of them singletons. Sequenced input: peripheral blood. The receptors were sampled from a woman in her fifties or sixties with COVID-19, enrolled during active disease. The conserved cysteine and the conserved F or W are not part of the CDR3 here.

TRBJ1-2	TRBV21-1	ASSKGYRGAYGYT
TRBJ1-6	TRBV3-1/TRBV3-2	ASSQEKPGLSYNSPLH
TRBJ1-1	TRBV19	AILDRGGTEAF
TRBJ2-3	TRBV11-1	ASSLGGEGPTDTQY
TRBJ1-5	TRBV7-9	ASSLASGGRQPQH
TRBJ2-5	TRBV11-2	ASSRDRWETQY
TRBJ2-7	TRBV4-1	ASSQAGATYEQY
TRBJ1-5	TRBV19	ASSMTRDSYHNQPQH
TRBJ2-1	TRBV6-5	ASSPGSYNEQF
TRBJ1-2	TRBV28	ASSVRQNYGYT
TRBJ2-1	TRBV5-1	ASSSAGTGRYNEQF
TRBJ1-4	TRBV12-3/TRBV12-4	ASSTGLSKLF
TRBJ2-7	TRBV5-1	ASSWTGTGAYEQY
TRBJ1-2	TRBV15	ATSKDRGGSYGYT
TRBJ2-7	TRBV6-6	ASSRLTFRDSVYEQY
TRBJ1-4	TRBV10-3	AISQGSGNEKLF
TRBJ2-3	TRBV2	ASSPTSGGRTFTDTQY
TRBJ1-1	TRBV18	ASSPTGGTEAF
TRBJ1-1	TRBV19	ASMRDRDTEAF
TRBJ1-2	TRBV6-6	ASSPTQGTNYGYT
TRBJ1-2	TRBV5-4	ASSPARDRGLLGYT
TRBJ2-1	TRBV5-1	ASSFTGLKMISSYNEQF
TRBJ2-7	TRBV6-6	ASSAGDKLEQY
TRBJ1-5	TRBV19	ASSIGRVNQPQH
TRBJ1-6	TRBV5-1	ASSFGTVNNSPLH
TRBJ2-5	TRBV2	ASSQGSGVRETQY
TRBJ2-1	TRBV11-2	ASSFREDGNEQF
TRBJ1-2	TRBV7-2	ASSRGRGLDGYT
TRBJ2-5	TRBV3-1/TRBV3-2	ASKATTGYQETQY
TRBJ2-2	TRBV9	ASSVPSTGNTGELF
TRBJ1-1	TRBV5-1	ASSLTRTGGSRPEAF
TRBJ2-1	TRBV11-3	ASSLDAGGLYNEQF
TRBJ2-5	TRBV7-8	ASSFYRGETQY
TRBJ1-4	TRBV5-1	ASSVGTANEKLF
TRBJ2-5	TRBV28	ASSFVGQGITKETQY
TRBJ2-1	TRBV7-9	ASSLTGVRGNEQF
TRBJ2-1	TRBV5-8	ASSLGLAGVNEQF
TRBJ1-1	TRBV7-8	ASSLGTGMNTEAF
TRBJ2-3	TRBV7-9	ATVDGGRSTDTQY
TRBJ2-3	TRBV5-1	ASSSATVTDTQY
TRBJ2-5	TRBV29-1	SVGRSGGGTQY
TRBJ1-1	TRBV7-9	ASSGDTNTEAF
TRBJ2-7	TRBV7-2	ASSPQGASGEQY
TRBJ1-2	TRBV6-2/TRBV6-3	ASSSDREGGYT
TRBJ2-7	TRBV5-1	ASSRTGVDEQY
TRBJ1-2	TRBV19	ASSTQGAPHYGYT
TRBJ2-7	TRBV9	ASSPQGVDSGISYEQY
TRBJ2-5	TRBV2	ASSRDRFETQY
TRBJ2-5	TRBV6-5	ATKLAGVETQY
TRBJ1-2	TRBV18	ASSEGQGRGYT
TRBJ1-4	TRBV5-1	ASSIQGPEIELF
TRBJ2-5	TRBV3-1/TRBV3-2	ASSLEGLETQY
TRBJ1-2	TRBV7-3	ASSLPGSYGYT
TRBJ1-3	TRBV7-8	ASSSGTEKGNTIY
TRBJ1-2	TRBV18	ASGEDRGYGYT
TRBJ1-2	TRBV18	ASSLGAEDYGYT
TRBJ1-1	TRBV28	ASSPRGSTEAF